The next 20 T cell receptor beta chains were all read from a single sample in a study of cytomegalovirus exposure and HLA in healthy donors. The PCR employed 60 Vbeta primers together with 13 Jbeta primers. Repertoires were generated with immunoSEQ multiplex PCR, while TCRdb's copy carries only in-frame clones and drops some. In the table there are 200,000 to 250,000 clones, about 80% of which are singletons. Specimen: PBMCs. These receptors all come from a woman aged 60 to 75 in good health and CMV-seropositive.

The J gene is TRBJ2-7, the V gene TRBV7-3; D might be TRBD2 (5 bases). The V end lost 5 bases, the J end lost 0 bases, and 17 bases lay between the germline ends. CDR3 length: 16 residues. CDR1 SGHTA and CDR2 FQGTGA come from the germline V gene. This CDR3 is CASSPQVGVSSYEQYF. For the CDR3, the DNA is TGTGCCAGCAGCCCCCAGGTCGGGGTAAGCTCCTACGAGCAGTACTTC.

The chain couples TRBV5-6 to TRBJ2-1; D is perhaps TRBD1 (5 bases). The V gene lost 0 bases and the J gene lost 8 bases, with 15 bases spanning the gap. CDR3 length: 15 residues. Per germline, CDR1 SGHDT and CDR2 YYEEEE. CDR3 in DNA: TGTGCCAGCAGCTTGGGGTGGGCAGGGTGGTATGAGCAGTTCTTC. Translation: CASSLGWAGWYEQFF.

This chain links TRBV4-3 with TRBJ2-1; maybe TRBD1 (5 bases). This CDR3 region has 15 residues. V was clipped by 0 bases and J by 3 bases, with 9 bases between them. CDR1 and CDR2 (germline): LGHNA, YSLEER. The CDR3 DNA follows: TGCGCCAGCAGCCAAGACAGGGCTTACTACAATGAGCAGTTCTTC. This codes for CASSQDRAYYNEQFF.

In regard to this clone: Other DNA sequences from this sample encode an identical CDR3 as well. The chain employs TRBV4-2 and TRBJ2-7, with D unclear. This CDR3 has 13 residues. Trimming pared 1 base from V and 0 bases from J, leaving 4 bases between. From germline, CDR1 is LGHNA and CDR2 YNFKEQ. CDR3 nucleotides: TGTGCCAGCAGCCAAGGGAGCTCCTACGAGCAGTACTTC. Protein sequence: CASSQGSSYEQYF.

This chain connects TRBV9 to TRBJ2-1, with 11 nucleotides matching TRBD2. The CDR3 is 16 amino acids. Germline lookup yields CDR1 SGDLS and CDR2 YYNGEE. V lost 0 bases and J lost 8; bases outside the gene matches: 7. The CDR3 DNA reads TGTGCCAGCAGCGTAGCTCCTAGCGGGAGGTTGGATGAGCAGTTCTTC. This gives the protein CASSVAPSGRLDEQFF.

This chain joins TRBV4-1 and TRBJ2-7; a possible D gene is TRBD2 (5 bases). The CDR3 has 14 residues. Germline V gene sequence: CDR1 MGHRA, CDR2 YSYEKL. V was cut by 8 bases and J by 0 bases, with 14 bases left in between. For the CDR3, the DNA is TGCGCCAGCCGCCGAGGACGGGACTCCTACGAGCAGTACTTC. Its protein is CASRRGRDSYEQYF.

This rearrangement joins TRBV10-2 to TRBJ2-1, with 13 bases fitting TRBD2. The J segment lost 6 bases and the V segment lost 6 bases, leaving 2 bases of the junction unmatched. The CDR3 loop spans 14 amino acids. Germline V gives CDR1 WSHSY, CDR2 SAAADI. The CDR3 DNA is TGCGCCAGCAGAGGACTAGCGGGAGCCAATGAGCAGTTCTTC. Protein product: CASRGLAGANEQFF.

The chain uses TRBV6-5 and TRBJ2-7, with 11 bases that match TRBD1. This CDR3 spans 14 amino acids. The V and J ends lost 2 bases and 5 bases, in that order; junction bases with no gene match: 2. Germline CDR1 and CDR2: MNHEY and SVGAGI. The CDR3 DNA follows: TGTGCCAGCAGTTACGGGACAGGGGGTGACGAGCAGTACTTC. This encodes CASSYGTGGDEQYF.

The J gene is TRBJ1-2, the V gene TRBV30; D unresolved. The V end lost 2 bases, the J end lost 8 bases, and 15 bases lay between the germline ends. This CDR3 has 13 amino acids. Looked up from germline, CDR1 is GTSNPN and CDR2 is SVGIG (reference sequence). The DNA of the CDR3 is TGTGCCTGGAGTTTATTTGAGGCCTGGGGCTACACCTTC. It specifies CAWSLFEAWGYTF. Variable domain in full (rest from reference TRBV30 and TRBJ1-2): SQTIHQWPATLVQPVGSPLSLECTVEGTSNPNLYWYRQAAGRGLQLLFYSVGIGQISSEVPQNLSASRPQDRQFILSSKKLLLSDSGFYLCAWSLFEAWGYTFGSGTRLTVV.

The chain links TRBV9 to TRBJ2-1; 7 bases are a match to TRBD2. Trimming cost V 3 bases and J 6 bases; bases outside gene matches: 12. This CDR3 spans 16 amino acids. Per germline, CDR1 SGDLS and CDR2 YYNGEE. The CDR3 DNA reads as TGTGCCAGCAGCGAACGACTAGCCCAGAGGGGCAATGAGCAGTTCTTC. This sequence encodes CASSERLAQRGNEQFF.

The chain recombines TRBV2 with TRBJ1-2; a weak D match, TRBD1 (6 bases). This CDR3 spans 13 amino acids. Trimming shortened V by 5 bases and J by 6 bases, and 13 bases separated the two germline ends. Germline CDR1 SNHLY, CDR2 FYNNEI. DNA for the CDR3: TGTGCCAGCAGTCTAAACAGGGCGGATGGCTACACCTTC. It encodes CASSLNRADGYTF.

This rearrangement joins TRBV15 to TRBJ1-3, with D maybe TRBD1 (5 bases). The CDR3 runs to 15 residues. Germline CDR1 LNHNV, CDR2 YYDKDF (reference sequence). The DNA of the CDR3 is TGTGGGACTAGACAGCCAACCGCAGCTGGAAACACCATATATTTT. This translates into CGTRQPTAAGNTIYF.

The chain joins TRBV27 to TRBJ2-5, with 12 bases fitting TRBD2. The CDR3 extends over 17 amino acids. CDR1 and CDR2 from the germline V gene are MNHEY and SMNVEV (reference sequence). The V and J ends lost 3 bases and 0 bases, in that order; junction bases with no gene match: 5. As DNA, the CDR3 is TGTGCCAGCAGTTTGGCTAGCGGGGGGGATAACCAAGAGACCCAGTACTTC. Translated: CASSLASGGDNQETQYF.

The chain couples TRBV30 to TRBJ2-7; the match to TRBD1 covers 9 bases. After removal of 2 bases from V and 6 bases from J, the junction contained 5 bases not matched to a gene. The CDR3 extends over 13 amino acids. The germline CDR1 and CDR2 sequences are GTSNPN and SVGIG (reference sequence). CDR3 DNA sequence: TGTGCCTGGAGTCCGGGACAGGGAGTCGAGCAGTACTTC. It codes for CAWSPGQGVEQYF.

The CDR3 is CASKQGAVNEQFF. Here the CDR3 DNA reads TGTGCCAGCAAACAGGGGGCTGTCAATGAGCAGTTCTTC. The rearrangement links TRBV28 to TRBJ2-1; 9 nucleotides match TRBD1. From germline, CDR1 is MDHEN and CDR2 SYDVKM. Losses at the gene ends were 7 bases for V and 6 bases for J; bases not matched to a gene: 4. The CDR3 loop spans 13 amino acids.

Of note for this clone: Additional DNA sequences in this sample encode the identical CDR3. The V call is TRBV7-9, the J call TRBJ1-5; D unclear. The CDR3 spans 15 residues. Trimming cost V 2 bases and J 1 base, with 9 bases left between them. Germline loops: CDR1 SEHNR, CDR2 FQNEAQ (reference sequence). This CDR3 reads CASSLFSGSNQPQHF. CDR3 nucleotide sequence: TGTGCCAGCAGCTTATTTTCGGGGAGCAATCAGCCCCAGCATTTT.

The rearrangement uses TRBV7-2 and TRBJ2-3; D ambiguous. CDR1 is SGHTA and CDR2 is FQGNSA in the germline V gene. The CDR3 totals 15 residues. Trimming stripped 1 base from V and 3 bases from J, with 11 bases between. CDR3 sequence reads: CASSLVARRTDTQYF. CDR3 coding DNA: TGTGCCAGCAGCTTAGTCGCGAGGAGAACAGATACGCAGTATTTT.

This chain connects TRBV10-3 to TRBJ2-7; 9 nucleotides align to TRBD2. Germline V gene data show CDR1 as ENHRY and CDR2 as SYGVKD. Trimming at V came to 4 bases and at J to 3 bases, leaving 4 bases not matched to a gene. The CDR3 runs 14 residues. The CDR3: CAISGTSAFYEQYF. CDR3 DNA: TGTGCCATCAGTGGGACTAGCGCCTTCTACGAGCAGTACTTC.

This clone was seen only a few times. The gene calls are TRBV4-1 and TRBJ2-3; TRBD2 aligns across 13 bases. This CDR3 region has 16 residues. Germline V gene data show CDR1 as MGHRA and CDR2 as YSYEKL. V dropped 2 bases and J dropped 2; count of bases not matched to a gene: 1. The CDR3 here is CASSQTSGGDTDTQYF. The CDR3 bases are TGCGCCAGCAGCCAAACTAGCGGGGGGGACACAGATACGCAGTATTTT.

This clone has just a few counts. The chain couples TRBV19 to TRBJ2-7, with TRBD1 as a possible D gene (6 bases). The CDR3 extends over 14 amino acids. Germline CDR1 and CDR2: LNHDA and SQIVND (reference sequence). The V end lost 6 bases, the J end lost 3 bases, and 15 bases lay between the germline ends. CDR3 in amino acids: CASRPGQNLYEQYF. The CDR3 region has the DNA TGTGCCAGTAGGCCCGGACAGAACCTCTACGAGCAGTACTTC.